What follows are 22 T cell receptor beta chains derived from one specimen sequenced in a study of shared clonotypes between healthy human individuals. The method was immunoSEQ multiplex PCR; TCRdb's version includes in-frame clones alone and lacks a portion of them. The table records 400,000 to 500,000 clones, 65% to 80% of them present only once. The sequenced sample consisted of PBMCs. The receptors here all came from a woman aged 40 to 50 in good health. Some clones in this sample may be carry-over from other donors' samples.

The gene calls are TRBV7-7 and TRBJ2-5; TRBD1 might be the D (6 bases). V shed 4 bases and J shed 2 bases, with 8 bases lying between them. This CDR3 is 13 amino acids long. Germline V gene data show CDR1 as SSHAT and CDR2 as FNYEAQ (reference sequence). CDR3 bases: TGTGCCAGCAGCTCCGGACAGCAAGAGACCCAGTACTTC. Its protein product is CASSSGQQETQYF.

Note on this clone: This likely came from a read error, as a far larger clone is one base away. The V and J genes are TRBV11-2 and TRBJ2-5; TRBD2 might be the D (5 bases). This CDR3 comprises 12 residues. The V gene's germline CDR1 is SGHAT and CDR2 FQNNGV. CDR3 sequence: CAGSLAIETQYF. CDR3 DNA: TGTGCCGGCAGCTTAGCGATCGAGACCCAGTACTTC. The entire variable domain, with the rest obtained from reference TRBV11-2 and TRBJ2-5, is as follows: EAGVAQSPRYKIIEKRQSVAFWCNPISGHATLYWYQQILGQGPKLLIQFQNNGVVDDSQLPKDRFSAERLKGVDSTLKIQPAKLEDSAVYLCAGSLAIETQYFGPGTRLLVL.

To note about this clone: One end of the junction does not line up with germline, which may come from a read error. The chain couples TRBV29-1 to TRBJ1-2; 9 bases fit TRBD1. This CDR3 contains 14 residues. Germline loops: CDR1 SQVTM, CDR2 ANQGSEA. In nucleotides, the CDR3 is TGCAGCGTTGAAGATCGGGGGACAGGGAATGGCTACGCCTTC. This translates into CSVEDRGTGNGYAF.

The rearrangement uses TRBV5-1 and TRBJ2-7, with D possibly being TRBD2 (5 bases). V shed 0 bases and J shed 1 base, with 14 bases lying between them. CDR1 and CDR2 from the germline V gene are SGHRS and YFSETQ. The CDR3 has 16 residues. The CDR3 spells CASSLGLADLSYEQYF. The DNA for the CDR3 is TGCGCCAGCAGCTTGGGGCTAGCTGACTTATCCTACGAGCAGTACTTC.

This clone was observed a handful of times. The chain has TRBV5-5 and TRBJ2-5, with a tentative D call TRBD2 (6 bases). The CDR3 contains 15 residues. Per germline, CDR1 SGHKS and CDR2 YYEKEE (reference sequence). Trimming removed 4 bases from V and 5 bases from J, with 18 bases in between. The CDR3 coding sequence is TGTGCCAGCAGCGCGGGTGCGGGGTCCACGGAGACCCAGTACTTC. Protein product: CASSAGAGSTETQYF. Full variable domain (rest looked up from reference TRBV5-5 and TRBJ2-5): DAGVTQSPTHLIKTRGQQVTLRCSPISGHKSVSWYQQVLGQGPQFIFQYYEKEERGRGNFPDRFSARQFPNYSSELNVNALLLGDSALYLCASSAGAGSTETQYFGPGTRLLVL.

The chain recombines TRBV7-9 with TRBJ2-7; D gene unclear. Trimming cost V 8 bases and J 0 bases, with 11 bases left between them. CDR1 and CDR2 (germline): SEHNR, FQNEAQ (reference sequence). There are 13 residues in the CDR3. The CDR3 sequence is CASLEHDSYEQYF. The CDR3 nucleotides read TGTGCCAGCCTGGAGCACGACTCCTACGAGCAGTACTTC.

This chain links TRBV4-2 with TRBJ2-1; TRBD2 matches 13 bases. Unmatched junction bases numbered 7, after V lost 3 bases and J lost 8 bases. CDR3 size: 16 residues. Germline CDR1 LGHNA, CDR2 YNFKEQ. As DNA, the CDR3 is TGTGCCAGCAGCCATCTGACTAGCGGGAGGAGTGATGAGCAGTTCTTC. This codes for CASSHLTSGRSDEQFF.

This clone was picked up a small number of times. The rearrangement joins TRBV28 to TRBJ2-1; either TRBD1 or TRBD2 may supply D (8 bases each). The CDR3 has 18 residues. Germline V CDR1 and CDR2: MDHEN, SYDVKM. Trimming took off 4 bases at V and 5 bases at J, with 24 bases between the two ends. The CDR3 reads CASSSDRAVGTRNNEQFF. CDR3 in DNA: TGTGCCAGCAGTTCGGACAGGGCAGTCGGGACTAGAAACAATGAGCAGTTCTTC.

The gene calls are TRBV2 and TRBJ2-6; D uncertain. Germline loops: CDR1 SNHLY, CDR2 FYNNEI. CDR3 length equals 15 residues. Between the trimmed V and J ends, which lost 7 bases and 0 bases, there was a span of 10 bases. Here the CDR3 reads CASNSFTSGANVLTF. The CDR3 DNA follows: TGTGCCAGCAATTCCTTCACCTCTGGGGCCAACGTCCTGACTTTC.

In its sample, this clone was seen once. J is TRBJ1-2 and V is TRBV6-5; no firm D call. CDR1 and CDR2 (germline): MNHEY, SVGAGI. V was shortened by 4 bases and J by 3 bases, with 6 bases between the two germline ends. The CDR3 spans 12 residues. Written as DNA, the CDR3 is TGTGCCAGCAGTTCCAGAGACTATGGCTACACCTTC. Translating gives CASSSRDYGYTF.

Remarks on this clone: A far larger clone is only one base removed, so a read error is likely. The rearrangement uses TRBV9 and TRBJ2-7, with 9 bases fitting TRBD1. CDR1 SGDLS and CDR2 YYNGEE come from the germline V gene. The CDR3 has 12 residues. V lost 7 bases, J lost 1 base, and 0 bases stayed unmatched. CDR3 DNA sequence: TGTGCCAGCGGGACAGGGTCCTACGAGCAGTACTTC. Translated: CASGTGSYEQYF.

V and J are TRBV28 and TRBJ1-5; possibly TRBD1 for D (5 bases). Trimming took off 2 bases at V and 0 bases at J, with 8 bases between the two ends. This CDR3 contains 15 residues. Germline V CDR1 and CDR2: MDHEN, SYDVKM. The CDR3 loop reads CASSLGADSNQPQHF. The CDR3, as DNA: TGTGCCAGCAGTTTAGGGGCAGATAGCAATCAGCCCCAGCATTTT.

This clone has only one observation. One base away lies a much larger clone, so this may be a sequencing read error. In this CDR3 the conserved last residue, phenylalanine or tryptophan, is missing, so a read error is likely. The chain has TRBV6-1 and TRBJ1-1, with 9 bases fitting TRBD1. CDR3 length: 14 residues. V trimming: 6 bases; J trimming: 1 base; junction bases outside the gene matches: 3. Germline V lookup: CDR1 MNHNS, CDR2 SASEGT. The DNA for the CDR3 is TGTGCCAGCAGGGGACAGGGATCGAACACTGAAGCTTTCGTT. This gives the protein CASRGQGSNTEAFV.

CDR3 sequence (DNA): TGTGCCAGTAGTATAGGGTGGATCTACGAGCAGTACTTC. Protein sequence: CASSIGWIYEQYF. The rearrangement uses TRBV19 and TRBJ2-7; D is unresolved. CDR1 is LNHDA and CDR2 is SQIVND in the germline V gene (reference sequence). Trimming removed 1 base at V and 3 bases at J, with 7 bases between. The CDR3 spans 13 residues.

The rearrangement links TRBV6-5 to TRBJ2-5, with D possibly TRBD2 on 7 matching bases. Looked up from germline, CDR1 is MNHEY and CDR2 is SVGAGI. V was pared by 8 bases and J by 6 bases, with 16 bases between. The CDR3 consists of 13 residues. CDR3 protein: CASEGGGSKTQYF. The CDR3 bases are TGTGCCAGCGAGGGGGGGGGTAGTAAGACCCAGTACTTC.

V and J are TRBV7-3 and TRBJ2-5; D is possibly TRBD1 (5 bases). The CDR3 has 13 amino acids. Trimming removed 5 bases at V and 7 bases at J, with 14 bases between. The germline V gene has CDR1 SGHTA and CDR2 FQGTGA. CDR3: CASSAQGTGTQYF. The CDR3 bases are TGTGCCAGCAGCGCCCAGGGTACGGGGACCCAGTACTTC.

This clone was detected a few times. CDR3 nucleotide sequence: TGTGCCAGCAGCCCCCCGGGACAAGGGGAAAAACTGTTTTTT. It specifies CASSPPGQGEKLFF. The V and J genes are TRBV16 and TRBJ1-4; perhaps TRBD1 as D (6 bases). Deletions cut 4 bases from V and 8 bases from J, with 14 bases between. This CDR3 has 14 residues. CDR1 KGHSY and CDR2 FQNENV come from the germline V gene.

The count of this clone is one. The chain has TRBV7-8 and TRBJ2-1; 7 positions match TRBD2. Germline V CDR1 and CDR2: SGHVS, FQNEAQ. This CDR3 region has 15 residues. The ends lost 1 base at V and 8 bases at J; junction bases unmatched: 8. Here the CDR3 reads CASSLGWGGEDEQFF. The CDR3 DNA follows: TGTGCCAGCAGCTTAGGGTGGGGAGGGGAGGATGAGCAGTTCTTC.

The chain's CDR3 is CAIRTGQGNTEAFF. The CDR3 nucleotides are TGTGCCATCAGGACGGGACAGGGGAACACTGAAGCTTTCTTT. V is TRBV6-6 and J is TRBJ1-1; 9 nucleotides line up with TRBD1. The CDR3 extends over 14 amino acids. Trimming at V came to 10 bases and at J to 1 base, leaving 7 bases not matched to a gene. CDR1 and CDR2 (germline): MNHNY, SVGAGI (reference sequence).

The rearrangement uses TRBV28 and TRBJ2-7; the match to TRBD1 covers 10 bases. Losses at the gene ends were 5 bases for V and 4 bases for J; bases not matched to a gene: 11. This CDR3 comprises 16 residues. Germline V gene sequence: CDR1 MDHEN, CDR2 SYDVKM. CDR3 protein: CASSGPAGQGRYEQYF. DNA of the CDR3: TGTGCCAGCAGTGGACCGGCGGGACAGGGGAGGTACGAGCAGTACTTC.

As for this clone: Different DNA sequences within this sample yield the same CDR3. The chain recombines TRBV15 with TRBJ2-3; tentatively, D is TRBD1 (5 bases). Germline V gives CDR1 LNHNV, CDR2 YYDKDF (reference sequence). Trimming took 0 bases from V and 3 from J, leaving 10 bases between them. CDR3 size: 15 residues. CDR3 protein: CATSRDRVRTDTQYF. The CDR3, as DNA: TGTGCCACCAGCAGAGACAGGGTTCGTACAGATACGCAGTATTTT.

J is TRBJ2-3 and V is TRBV18; D not certain. CDR1 and CDR2 from the germline V gene are KGHSH and LQKENI. This CDR3 has 13 residues. V lost 0 bases and J lost 4, with 5 bases in between. The CDR3 sequence: CASSPPNSDTQYF. Here the CDR3 DNA reads TGTGCCAGCTCACCACCGAACTCAGATACGCAGTATTTT.